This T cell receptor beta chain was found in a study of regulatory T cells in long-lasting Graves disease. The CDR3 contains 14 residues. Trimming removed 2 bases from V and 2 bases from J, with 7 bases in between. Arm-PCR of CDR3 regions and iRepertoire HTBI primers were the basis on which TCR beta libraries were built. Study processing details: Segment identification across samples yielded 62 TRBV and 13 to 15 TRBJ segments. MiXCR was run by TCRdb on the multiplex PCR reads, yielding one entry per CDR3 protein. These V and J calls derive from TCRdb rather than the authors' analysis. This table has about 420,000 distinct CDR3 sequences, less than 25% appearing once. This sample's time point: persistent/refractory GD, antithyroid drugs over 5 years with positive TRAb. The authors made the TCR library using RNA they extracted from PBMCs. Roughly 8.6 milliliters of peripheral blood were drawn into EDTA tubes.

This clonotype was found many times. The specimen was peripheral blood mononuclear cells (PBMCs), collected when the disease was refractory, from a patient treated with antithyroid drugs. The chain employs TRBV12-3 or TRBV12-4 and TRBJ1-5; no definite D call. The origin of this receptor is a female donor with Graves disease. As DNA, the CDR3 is TGTGCCAGCAGTTTATTAGACGGCAATCAGCCCCAGCATTTT. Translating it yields CASSLLDGNQPQHF.